This T cell receptor beta chain was identified in a study of cytomegalovirus exposure and HLA in healthy donors. The study ran its PCR with 60 Vbeta and 13 Jbeta primers. Data came from immunoSEQ multiplex PCR; TCRdb stores just in-frame clones and leaves some out. The sample yields about 150,000 clones, around 68% seen once. This clone appeared a few times. Its target is not known. V lost 1 base and J 7 bases, leaving 23 bases between the germline ends. Looked up from germline, CDR1 is MGHRA and CDR2 is YSYEKL. The CDR3 loop spans 19 amino acids. Points from the study as a whole: It was likely that a cluster of highly shared sequence variants was a sequencing artifact. Some TCR beta chains (roughly 150 of them) were listed as cytomegalovirus-associated.

The sequenced sample was PBMCs. This clonotype was sampled from a man aged 25 to 40 in good health and CMV-seropositive. The J gene is TRBJ1-6, the V gene TRBV4-1; D perhaps matches TRBD1 (6 bases). CDR3 DNA sequence: TGCGCCAGCAGCCAAGCTCGGGGCCAAACCGGGACAAAAAATTCACCCCTCCACTTT. As protein: CASSQARGQTGTKNSPLHF.